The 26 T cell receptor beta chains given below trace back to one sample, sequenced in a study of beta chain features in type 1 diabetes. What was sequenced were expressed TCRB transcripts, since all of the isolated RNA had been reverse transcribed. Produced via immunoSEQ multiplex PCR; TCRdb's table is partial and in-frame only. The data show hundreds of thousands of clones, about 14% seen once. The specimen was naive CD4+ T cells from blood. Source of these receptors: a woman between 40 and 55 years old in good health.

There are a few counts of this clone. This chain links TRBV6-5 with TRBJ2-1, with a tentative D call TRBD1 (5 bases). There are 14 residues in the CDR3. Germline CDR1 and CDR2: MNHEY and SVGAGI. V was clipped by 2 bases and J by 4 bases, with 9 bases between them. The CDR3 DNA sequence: TGTGCCAGCAGTTACGTCAGGGAATACAATGAGCAGTTCTTC. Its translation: CASSYVREYNEQFF.

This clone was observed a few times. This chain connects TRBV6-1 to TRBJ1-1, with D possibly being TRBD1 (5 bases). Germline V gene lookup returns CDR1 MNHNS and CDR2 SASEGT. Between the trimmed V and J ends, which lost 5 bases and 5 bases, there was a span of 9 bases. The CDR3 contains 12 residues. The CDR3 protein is CASSTSGTEAFF. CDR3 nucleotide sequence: TGTGCCAGCAGTACGTCAGGGACTGAAGCTTTCTTT.

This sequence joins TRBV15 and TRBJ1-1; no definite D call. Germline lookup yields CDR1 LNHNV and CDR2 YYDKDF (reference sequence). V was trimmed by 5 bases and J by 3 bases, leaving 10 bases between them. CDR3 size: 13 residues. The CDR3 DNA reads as TGTGCCACCAGCCCGCGAGCGGACACTGAAGCTTTCTTT. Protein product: CATSPRADTEAFF.

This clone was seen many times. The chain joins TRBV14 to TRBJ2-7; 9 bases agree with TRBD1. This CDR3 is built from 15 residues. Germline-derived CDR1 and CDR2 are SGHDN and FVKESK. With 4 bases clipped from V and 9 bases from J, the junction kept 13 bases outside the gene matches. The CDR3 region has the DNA TGTGCCAGCAGCCCGGTACCGGGGACAGGGATACGGCAGTACTTC. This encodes CASSPVPGTGIRQYF.

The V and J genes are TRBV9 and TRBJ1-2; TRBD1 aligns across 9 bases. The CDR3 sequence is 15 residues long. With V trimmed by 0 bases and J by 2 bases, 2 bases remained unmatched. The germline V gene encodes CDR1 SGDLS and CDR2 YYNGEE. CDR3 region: CASSVGDRANYGYTF. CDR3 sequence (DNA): TGTGCCAGCAGCGTAGGGGACAGGGCCAACTATGGCTACACCTTC.

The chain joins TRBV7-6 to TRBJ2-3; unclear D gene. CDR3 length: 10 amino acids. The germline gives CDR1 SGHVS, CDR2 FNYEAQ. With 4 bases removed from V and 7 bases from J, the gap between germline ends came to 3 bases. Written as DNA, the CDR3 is TGTGCCAGCAGCTCAAATACGCAGTATTTT. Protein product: CASSSNTQYF.

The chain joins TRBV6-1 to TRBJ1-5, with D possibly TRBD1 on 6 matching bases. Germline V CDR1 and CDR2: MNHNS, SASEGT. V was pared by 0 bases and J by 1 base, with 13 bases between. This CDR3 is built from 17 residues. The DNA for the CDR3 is TGTGCCAGCAGTGAAGCTAGGGGACACCGAAGCAATCAGCCCCAGCATTTT. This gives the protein CASSEARGHRSNQPQHF.

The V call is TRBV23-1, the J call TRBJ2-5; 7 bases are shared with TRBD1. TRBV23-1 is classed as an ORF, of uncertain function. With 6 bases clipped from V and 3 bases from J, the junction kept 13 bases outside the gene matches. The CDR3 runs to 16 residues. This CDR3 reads CASRDRDTGVEETQYF. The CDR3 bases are TGCGCCAGCAGAGACCGGGACACAGGGGTGGAAGAGACCCAGTACTTC.

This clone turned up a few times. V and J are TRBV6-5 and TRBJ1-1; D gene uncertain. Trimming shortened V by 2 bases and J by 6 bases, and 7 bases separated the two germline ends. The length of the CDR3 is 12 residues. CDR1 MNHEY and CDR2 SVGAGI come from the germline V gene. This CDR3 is CASSYPGSEAFF. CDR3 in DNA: TGTGCCAGCAGTTACCCGGGTTCTGAAGCTTTCTTT.

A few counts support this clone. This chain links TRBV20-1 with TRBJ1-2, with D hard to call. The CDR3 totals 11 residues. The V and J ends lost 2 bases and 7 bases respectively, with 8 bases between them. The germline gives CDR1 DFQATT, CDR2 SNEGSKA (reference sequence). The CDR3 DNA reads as TGCAGTGCTAGACCAATTTCTGGCTACACCTTC. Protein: CSARPISGYTF.

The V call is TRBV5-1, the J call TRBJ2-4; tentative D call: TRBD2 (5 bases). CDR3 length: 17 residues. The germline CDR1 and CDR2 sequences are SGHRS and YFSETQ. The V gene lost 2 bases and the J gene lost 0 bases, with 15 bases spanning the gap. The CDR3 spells CASSFAVEGLAKNIQYF. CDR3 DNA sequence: TGCGCCAGCAGCTTTGCCGTGGAAGGACTAGCCAAAAACATTCAGTACTTC.

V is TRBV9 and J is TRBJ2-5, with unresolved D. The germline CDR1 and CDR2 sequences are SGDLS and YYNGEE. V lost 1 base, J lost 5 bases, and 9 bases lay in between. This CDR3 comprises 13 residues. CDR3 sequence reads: CASSVNRAETQYF. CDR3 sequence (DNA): TGTGCCAGCAGCGTAAACCGCGCGGAGACCCAGTACTTC. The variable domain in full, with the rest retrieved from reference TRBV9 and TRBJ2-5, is DSGVTQTPKHLITATGQRVTLRCSPRSGDLSVYWYQQSLDQGLQFLIQYYNGEERAKGNILERFSAQQFPDLHSELNLSSLELGDSALYFCASSVNRAETQYFGPGTRLLVL.

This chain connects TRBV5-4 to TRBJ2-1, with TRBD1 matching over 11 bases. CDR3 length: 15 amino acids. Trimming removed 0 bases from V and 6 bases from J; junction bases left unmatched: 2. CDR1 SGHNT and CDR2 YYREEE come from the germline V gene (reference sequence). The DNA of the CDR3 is TGTGCCAGCAGCTTGGGGGGACAGGGGGTCAATGAGCAGTTCTTC. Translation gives CASSLGGQGVNEQFF.

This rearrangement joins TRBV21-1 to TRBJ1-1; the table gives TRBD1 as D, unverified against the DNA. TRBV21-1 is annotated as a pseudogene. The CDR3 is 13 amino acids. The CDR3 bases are TGTGCCAGCAGCAAAGACACGAACACTGAAGCTTTCTTT. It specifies CASSKDTNTEAFF.

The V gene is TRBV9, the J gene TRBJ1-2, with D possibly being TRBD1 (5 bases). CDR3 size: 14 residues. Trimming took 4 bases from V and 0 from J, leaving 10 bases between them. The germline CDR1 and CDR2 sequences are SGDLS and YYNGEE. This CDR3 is CASSTGPANYGYTF. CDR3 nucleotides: TGTGCCAGCAGCACAGGACCTGCTAACTATGGCTACACCTTC.

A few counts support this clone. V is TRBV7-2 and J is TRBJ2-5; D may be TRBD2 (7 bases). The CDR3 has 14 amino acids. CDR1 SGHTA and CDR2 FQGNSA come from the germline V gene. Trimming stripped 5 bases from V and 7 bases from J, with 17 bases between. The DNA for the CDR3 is TGTGCCAGCAGCCCTGCGGGGGCCATTGGGACCCAGTACTTC. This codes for CASSPAGAIGTQYF.

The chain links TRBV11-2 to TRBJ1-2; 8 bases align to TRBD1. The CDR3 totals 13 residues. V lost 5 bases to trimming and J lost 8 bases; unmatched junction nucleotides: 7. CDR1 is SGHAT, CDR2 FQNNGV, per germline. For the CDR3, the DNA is TGTGCCAGCAGCGCCACAGGGGGTGGAGGCTACACCTTC. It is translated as CASSATGGGGYTF. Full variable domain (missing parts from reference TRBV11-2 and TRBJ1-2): EAGVAQSPRYKIIEKRQSVAFWCNPISGHATLYWYQQILGQGPKLLIQFQNNGVVDDSQLPKDRFSAERLKGVDSTLKIQPAKLEDSAVYLCASSATGGGGYTFGSGTRLTVV.

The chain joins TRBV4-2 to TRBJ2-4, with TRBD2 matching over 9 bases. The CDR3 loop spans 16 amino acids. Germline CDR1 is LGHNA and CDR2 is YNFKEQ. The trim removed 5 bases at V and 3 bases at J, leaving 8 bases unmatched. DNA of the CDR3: TGTGCCAGCAGCGTGCGGGGGGGCAATGACAAAAACATTCAGTACTTC. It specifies CASSVRGGNDKNIQYF.

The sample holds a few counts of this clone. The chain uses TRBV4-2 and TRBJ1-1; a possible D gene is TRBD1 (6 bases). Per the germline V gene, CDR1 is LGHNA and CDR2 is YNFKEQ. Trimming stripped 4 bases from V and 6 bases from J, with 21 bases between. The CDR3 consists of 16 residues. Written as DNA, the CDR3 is TGTGCCAGCAGCCCCGGGGGGGGCTGGAGGGACTCTGAAGCTTTCTTT. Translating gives CASSPGGGWRDSEAFF.

The CDR3 loop is CASSFWQGAREQYF. DNA of the CDR3: TGCGCCAGCAGCTTCTGGCAGGGGGCGAGGGAGCAGTACTTC. The chain has TRBV5-1 and TRBJ2-7; 8 nucleotides agree with TRBD1. CDR1 is SGHRS, CDR2 YFSETQ, per germline. CDR3 length equals 14 residues. After removal of 2 bases from V and 7 bases from J, the junction contained 8 bases not matched to a gene.

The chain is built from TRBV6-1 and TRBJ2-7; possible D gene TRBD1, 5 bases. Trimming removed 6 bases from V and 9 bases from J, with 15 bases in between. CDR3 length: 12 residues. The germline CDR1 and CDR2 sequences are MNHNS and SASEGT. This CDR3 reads CASRDTRWGQYF. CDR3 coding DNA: TGTGCCAGCAGGGACACCCGCTGGGGGCAGTACTTC.

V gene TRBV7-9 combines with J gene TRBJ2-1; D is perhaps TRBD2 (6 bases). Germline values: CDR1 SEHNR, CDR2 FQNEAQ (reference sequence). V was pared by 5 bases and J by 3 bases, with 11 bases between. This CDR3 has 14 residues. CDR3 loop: CASSPGLDYNEQFF. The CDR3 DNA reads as TGTGCCAGCAGCCCGGGACTCGACTACAATGAGCAGTTCTTC.

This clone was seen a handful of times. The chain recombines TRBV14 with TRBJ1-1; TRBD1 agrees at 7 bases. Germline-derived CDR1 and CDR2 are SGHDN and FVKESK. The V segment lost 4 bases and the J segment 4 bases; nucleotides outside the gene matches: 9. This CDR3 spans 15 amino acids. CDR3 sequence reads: CASSPLTGKVTEAFF. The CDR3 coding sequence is TGTGCCAGCAGCCCATTGACAGGGAAGGTCACTGAAGCTTTCTTT.

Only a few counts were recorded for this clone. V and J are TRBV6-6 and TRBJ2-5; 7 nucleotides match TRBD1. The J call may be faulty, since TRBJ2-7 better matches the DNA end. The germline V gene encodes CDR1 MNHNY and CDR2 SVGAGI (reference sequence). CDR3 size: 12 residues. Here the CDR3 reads CASMFRGNEQYF. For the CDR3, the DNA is TGTGCCAGCATGTTCAGGGGGAACGAGCAGTACTTC.

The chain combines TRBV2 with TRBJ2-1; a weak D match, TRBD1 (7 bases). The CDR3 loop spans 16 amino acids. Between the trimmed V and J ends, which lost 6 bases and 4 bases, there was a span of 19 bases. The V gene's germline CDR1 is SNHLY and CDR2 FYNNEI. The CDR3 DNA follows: TGTGCCAGCAGCCTTCTTCAGGGGGGCCGGTACAATGAGCAGTTCTTC. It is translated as CASSLLQGGRYNEQFF. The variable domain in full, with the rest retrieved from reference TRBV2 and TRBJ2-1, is EPEVTQTPSHQVTQMGQEVILRCVPISNHLYFYWYRQILGQKVEFLVSFYNNEISEKSEIFDDQFSVERPDGSNFTLKIRSTKLEDSAMYFCASSLLQGGRYNEQFFGPGTRLTVL.

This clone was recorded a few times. The CDR3 protein is CASSPQHPPGETQYF. Written as DNA, the CDR3 is TGTGCCAGCTCACCTCAACACCCCCCGGGAGAGACCCAGTACTTC. This chain links TRBV18 with TRBJ2-5, with no clear D. V was shortened by 3 bases and J by 4 bases, with 15 bases between the two germline ends. This CDR3 comprises 15 residues. Per the germline V gene, CDR1 is KGHSH and CDR2 is LQKENI.